Shown below are 9 T cell receptor beta chains from a single sample sequenced in a study of cytomegalovirus exposure and HLA in healthy donors. 60 Vbeta and 13 Jbeta primers were used in PCR. TCRdb's copy holds only in-frame clones and misses some; the assay was immunoSEQ multiplex PCR. Of more than 80,000 clones listed, around four fifths are singletons. Sequencing was done on a sample of PBMCs. The receptor source for this set is a female donor in good health and CMV-seropositive.

The CDR3, as DNA: TGCAGCGGGTTCGGACAAAGGCAAGAGACCCAGTACTTC. Translation gives CSGFGQRQETQYF. This chain uses TRBV29-1 with TRBJ2-5; TRBD1 might be the D (5 bases). The V gene's germline CDR1 is SQVTM and CDR2 ANQGSEA. The CDR3 contains 13 residues. Trimming took 7 bases from V and 2 from J, leaving 14 bases between them.

The chain recombines TRBV19 with TRBJ1-5; 10 bases fit TRBD1. Germline values: CDR1 LNHDA, CDR2 SQIVND (reference sequence). CDR3 length: 14 amino acids. V lost 7 bases and J lost 5; bases outside the gene matches: 5. The CDR3 reads CASTGTGAHQPQHF. Here the CDR3 DNA reads TGTGCCAGTACCGGGACAGGGGCTCATCAGCCCCAGCATTTT.

As concerns this clone: At one end the junction does not follow the germline gene, possibly because of a read error. V is TRBV27 and J is TRBJ2-1; D uncertain. The CDR3 spans 13 residues. Looked up from germline, CDR1 is MNHEY and CDR2 is SMNVEV (reference sequence). CDR3 DNA sequence: TGTGCCAGCCGTTTGTCTGTCTACAATGAGCAGTTCTTC. It codes for CASRLSVYNEQFF.

The chain has TRBV2 and TRBJ1-1; TRBD1 aligns across 10 bases. Germline trimming cut 9 bases from V and 1 base from J; bases unmatched to any gene: 2. The CDR3 length is 13 residues. Germline CDR1 SNHLY, CDR2 FYNNEI. The CDR3 region has the DNA TGTGCCAGAAGACAGGGGGCGAACACTGAAGCTTTCTTT. This codes for CARRQGANTEAFF. The entire variable domain, with the rest obtained from reference TRBV2 and TRBJ1-1, is as follows: EPEVTQTPSHQVTQMGQEVILRCVPISNHLYFYWYRQILGQKVEFLVSFYNNEISEKSEIFDDQFSVERPDGSNFTLKIRSTKLEDSAMYFCARRQGANTEAFFGQGTRLTVV.

The chain carries TRBV28 and TRBJ1-4, with 11 bases fitting TRBD1. Germline loops: CDR1 MDHEN, CDR2 SYDVKM. The CDR3 is made up of 16 amino acids. V trimming: 2 bases; J trimming: 7 bases; junction bases outside the gene matches: 6. CDR3 amino acids: CASSLPWTGGLEKLFF. DNA for the CDR3: TGTGCCAGCAGTTTACCGTGGACAGGGGGCCTTGAAAAACTGTTTTTT.

The J gene is TRBJ2-7, the V gene TRBV2; possible D gene TRBD2, 5 bases. This CDR3 comprises 14 residues. V was pared by 4 bases and J by 9 bases, with 19 bases between. Per the germline V gene, CDR1 is SNHLY and CDR2 is FYNNEI. The CDR3 protein is CASSGTVSAAGQYF. The CDR3 nucleotides are TGTGCCAGCAGTGGCACGGTCAGTGCCGCGGGGCAGTACTTC.

Details on this clone: Other DNA sequences of this sample code for an identical CDR3. The CDR3, as DNA: TGTGCCAGCAGGGGACTAGCGGGAGGGCCATACAATGAGCAGTTCTTC. Translated, it gives CASRGLAGGPYNEQFF. V is TRBV27 and J is TRBJ2-1; TRBD2 agrees at 16 bases. The CDR3 is 16 amino acids. V dropped 6 bases and J dropped 4; count of bases not matched to a gene: 3. Germline values: CDR1 MNHEY, CDR2 SMNVEV (reference sequence).

This rearrangement joins TRBV5-1 to TRBJ1-6, with D perhaps matching TRBD1 (5 bases). The V gene's germline CDR1 is SGHRS and CDR2 YFSETQ. V shed 3 bases and J shed 7 bases, with 5 bases lying between them. The CDR3 covers 12 residues. The chain's CDR3 is CASSSGNSPLHF. As DNA, the CDR3 is TGCGCCAGCAGCTCAGGGAATTCACCCCTCCACTTT.

The chain carries TRBV19 and TRBJ2-7; the match to TRBD1 covers 9 bases. Trimming at V came to 4 bases and at J to 5 bases, leaving 6 bases not matched to a gene. The germline gives CDR1 LNHDA, CDR2 SQIVND (reference sequence). The CDR3 totals 14 residues. The chain's CDR3 is CASSTQDRGDEQYF. CDR3 coding DNA: TGTGCCAGTAGTACCCAAGACAGGGGGGACGAGCAGTACTTC.